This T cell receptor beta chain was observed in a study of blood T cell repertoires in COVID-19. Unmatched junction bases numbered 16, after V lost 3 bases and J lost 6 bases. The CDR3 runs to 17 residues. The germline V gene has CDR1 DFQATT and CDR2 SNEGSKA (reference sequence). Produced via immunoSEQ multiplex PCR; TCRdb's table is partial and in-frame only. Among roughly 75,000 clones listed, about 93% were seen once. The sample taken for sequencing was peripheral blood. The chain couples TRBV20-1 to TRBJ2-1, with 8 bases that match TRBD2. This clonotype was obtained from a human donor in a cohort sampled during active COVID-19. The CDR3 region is CSASGLAIAAMRNEQFF. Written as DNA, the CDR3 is TGCAGTGCTAGTGGACTAGCCATCGCCGCAATGCGCAATGAGCAGTTCTTC.